This passage covers 14 T cell receptor beta chains from one sample sequenced in a study of T cell responses to AZD1222 COVID-19 vaccine. Sequencing used immunoSEQ multiplex PCR; TCRdb keeps in-frame clones, though not all of them. This repertoire shows more than 90,000 clones, more than 85% found once; its top ten account for roughly 7.1%. The input for sequencing was peripheral blood, taken 28 days after the second AZD1222 dose. These receptors came from an adult who received the AZD1222 COVID-19 vaccine.

The rearrangement links TRBV7-8 to TRBJ2-3; 13 bases align to TRBD2. The germline CDR1 and CDR2 sequences are SGHVS and FQNEAQ. J was trimmed by 2 bases and V by 6 bases; bases with no gene match: 11. CDR3 length equals 18 residues. The CDR3 spells CASSYGLAGEWLTDTQYF. In DNA form, the CDR3 reads TGTGCCAGCAGTTACGGACTAGCGGGAGAATGGCTCACAGATACGCAGTATTTT.

The V call is TRBV19, the J call TRBJ1-6, with a weak D call TRBD1 (6 bases). Germline CDR1 LNHDA, CDR2 SQIVND (reference sequence). The V end was cut by 6 bases, the J end by 5 bases, with 20 bases between. The CDR3 contains 17 residues. The CDR3 region is CASSRGVMDRDNSPLHF. CDR3 nucleotide sequence: TGTGCCAGTAGCAGGGGAGTGATGGACAGAGATAATTCACCCCTCCACTTT.

The chain carries TRBV7-3 and TRBJ1-6; no firm D call. This CDR3 contains 15 residues. Between the trimmed V and J ends, which lost 0 bases and 8 bases, there was a span of 11 bases. CDR1 is SGHTA and CDR2 is FQGTGA in the germline V gene. The CDR3 region is CASSLTGVEDSPLHF. The CDR3 bases are TGTGCCAGCAGCTTAACCGGGGTGGAGGATTCACCCCTCCACTTT.

The genes are TRBV29-1 and TRBJ2-1; unclear D gene. V was clipped by 5 bases and J by 0 bases, with 20 bases between them. Germline lookup yields CDR1 SQVTM and CDR2 ANQGSEA. The CDR3 is made up of 17 amino acids. CDR3 residues: CSVLPLVQPYSYNEQFF. The CDR3 DNA reads as TGCAGCGTTCTTCCCCTAGTTCAGCCCTACTCCTACAATGAGCAGTTCTTC.

V is TRBV13 and J is TRBJ2-7; 7 positions agree with TRBD1. The V and J ends lost 4 bases and 3 bases, in that order; junction bases with no gene match: 9. The germline gives CDR1 PRHDT, CDR2 FYEKMQ (reference sequence). The CDR3 spans 15 residues. This chain's CDR3 is CASSSNRGVNYEQYF. DNA for the CDR3: TGTGCCAGCAGCTCCAACAGGGGTGTTAACTACGAGCAGTACTTC.

The CDR3 protein is CASSIGTGINTEAFF. The CDR3 DNA reads as TGTGCCAGTAGTATAGGCACCGGGATCAACACTGAAGCTTTCTTT. The V call is TRBV19, the J call TRBJ1-1; D is unclear. The CDR3 is made up of 15 amino acids. The V end was cut by 1 base, the J end by 2 bases, with 11 bases between. Per the germline V gene, CDR1 is LNHDA and CDR2 is SQIVND (reference sequence).

V and J are TRBV9 and TRBJ2-3, with a possible D match to TRBD1 (6 bases). Deletions cut 2 bases from V and 3 bases from J, with 10 bases between. Germline V CDR1 and CDR2: SGDLS, YYNGEE. CDR3 length: 14 amino acids. This CDR3 reads CASSVTGSTDTQYF. CDR3 DNA sequence: TGTGCCAGCAGCGTTACAGGGAGTACAGATACGCAGTATTTT.

The gene calls are TRBV7-2 and TRBJ2-3; the match to TRBD1 covers 11 bases. Germline assignment: CDR1 SGHTA and CDR2 FQGNSA. V shed 5 bases, J shed 4 bases, and the junction held 5 bases outside the gene matches. This CDR3 is built from 15 residues. The CDR3 DNA reads TGTGCCAGCAGCCCGCGGACAGGGGGCTCAGATACGCAGTATTTT. Translated, it gives CASSPRTGGSDTQYF.

The chain carries TRBV2 and TRBJ1-2; D is perhaps TRBD1 (5 bases). The CDR3 covers 14 residues. Germline V gene sequence: CDR1 SNHLY, CDR2 FYNNEI. Trimming removed 4 bases from V and 2 bases from J, with 11 bases in between. The CDR3 here is CASSGKGPNYGYTF. CDR3 DNA sequence: TGTGCCAGCAGTGGAAAGGGGCCCAACTATGGCTACACCTTC.

CDR3 loop: CAISSGQSNYGYTF. CDR3 DNA: TGTGCCATCAGCTCCGGACAGTCGAACTATGGCTACACCTTC. The rearrangement links TRBV10-3 to TRBJ1-2, with a possible D match to TRBD1 (6 bases). Trimming stripped 6 bases from V and 2 bases from J, with 13 bases between. The CDR3 covers 14 residues. The germline CDR1 and CDR2 sequences are ENHRY and SYGVKD.

The genes are TRBV23-1 and TRBJ1-5, with D unclear. TRBV23-1 is assigned to the ORF class and has an uncertain function. Trimming stripped 2 bases from V and 2 bases from J, with 19 bases between. The length of the CDR3 is 18 residues. The CDR3 region is CASSQTTGRLDRNQPQHF. Here the CDR3 DNA reads TGCGCCAGCAGTCAAACCACCGGGAGACTAGATCGCAATCAGCCCCAGCATTTT.

This chain connects TRBV19 to TRBJ2-7, with D tentatively TRBD2 (5 bases). Trimming removed 6 bases at V and 5 bases at J, with 20 bases between. The germline V gene encodes CDR1 LNHDA and CDR2 SQIVND (reference sequence). This CDR3 region has 15 residues. The CDR3 region has the DNA TGTGCCAGTAGCCCCCTAGGGAGCGCTCAGGACGAGCAGTACTTC. Translating gives CASSPLGSAQDEQYF.

J is TRBJ1-1 and V is TRBV6-5, with TRBD1 identical over 8 bases. Per the germline V gene, CDR1 is MNHEY and CDR2 is SVGAGI. V dropped 1 base and J dropped 4; count of bases not matched to a gene: 5. The CDR3 has 15 residues. As DNA, the CDR3 is TGTGCCAGCAGTTACTTTTCAGGGGGCTTCACTGAAGCTTTCTTT. Its protein is CASSYFSGGFTEAFF.

The rearrangement uses TRBV7-2 and TRBJ2-2; 7 bases map to TRBD2. The length of the CDR3 is 15 residues. Per germline, CDR1 SGHTA and CDR2 FQGNSA. J gave up 9 bases and V 1 base, and 8 bases lay outside the gene matches. In nucleotides, the CDR3 is TGTGCCAGCAGCTTAGAGGCGCGGGGGACGCGGGAGCTGTTTTTT. Translated: CASSLEARGTRELFF.